The 28 T cell receptor beta chains in this list originate from one sample, sequenced in a study of blood T cell repertoires in COVID-19. Measured with immunoSEQ multiplex PCR; TCRdb has only the in-frame clones, and not every one. Here the sample spans fewer than 25,000 clones, just under 90% being singletons. The sample comprised peripheral blood. These receptors came from a human donor in a cohort sampled during active COVID-19.

The chain uses TRBV27 and TRBJ2-1; 7 nucleotides agree with TRBD2. The CDR3 is 15 amino acids. V lost 6 bases to trimming and J lost 4 bases; unmatched junction nucleotides: 9. Per germline, CDR1 MNHEY and CDR2 SMNVEV (reference sequence). This chain's CDR3 is CASRESGNWYNEQFF. The CDR3 bases are TGTGCCAGCAGAGAAAGCGGGAACTGGTACAATGAGCAGTTCTTC.

The rearrangement uses TRBV7-9 and TRBJ2-5; 13 nucleotides align to TRBD2. Germline assignment: CDR1 SEHNR and CDR2 FQNEAQ (reference sequence). The ends lost 3 bases at V and 5 bases at J; junction bases unmatched: 6. The CDR3 length is 16 residues. Written as DNA, the CDR3 is TGTGCCAGCAGCTTGACTAGCGGGAGGTATGGTGAGACCCAGTACTTC. This codes for CASSLTSGRYGETQYF.

The V and J genes are TRBV7-3 and TRBJ2-5; maybe TRBD1 (6 bases). Germline CDR1 and CDR2: SGHTA and FQGTGA. V lost 0 bases and J lost 4, with 6 bases in between. CDR3 length equals 13 residues. The CDR3 sequence: CASSLTGAETQYF. CDR3 sequence (DNA): TGTGCCAGCAGCTTAACGGGGGCAGAGACCCAGTACTTC.

The chain couples TRBV5-1 to TRBJ2-7; D call uncertain. Germline V lookup: CDR1 SGHRS, CDR2 YFSETQ. This CDR3 contains 14 residues. V was trimmed by 0 bases and J by 2 bases, leaving 9 bases between them. The CDR3 bases are TGCGCCAGCAGCTTGGAGGAGATCCCCTACGAGCAGTACTTC. Amino acid sequence: CASSLEEIPYEQYF.

This clone was found once. The chain combines TRBV6-2 or TRBV6-3 with TRBJ2-3, with D perhaps matching TRBD2 (5 bases). Germline values: CDR1 MNHEY, CDR2 SVGEGT. Trimming stripped 1 base from V and 3 bases from J, with 14 bases between. The CDR3 totals 16 residues. The CDR3 region is CASSYYAGLSTDTQYF. CDR3 nucleotide sequence: TGTGCCAGCAGTTACTATGCGGGTTTGAGTACAGATACGCAGTATTTT.

This clone was counted once. This chain uses TRBV19 with TRBJ1-5; TRBD1 agrees at 7 bases. The CDR3 is 14 residues long. CDR1 and CDR2 (germline): LNHDA, SQIVND (reference sequence). The J segment lost 4 bases and the V segment lost 9 bases, leaving 9 bases of the junction unmatched. The CDR3 here is CASQPQQGNQPQHF. The CDR3 DNA reads TGTGCCAGCCAACCCCAACAGGGGAATCAGCCCCAGCATTTT.

This chain uses TRBV5-4 with TRBJ1-1; D uncertain. The CDR3 consists of 15 residues. CDR1 is SGHNT, CDR2 YYREEE, per germline (reference sequence). V shed 3 bases and J shed 2 bases, with 14 bases lying between them. Written as DNA, the CDR3 is TGTGCCAGCAGCTCCCTTGGGGAGGACAACACTGAAGCTTTCTTT. This gives the protein CASSSLGEDNTEAFF.

This sequence joins TRBV3-1 (or the pseudogene TRBV3-2) and TRBJ2-1; TRBD2 agrees at 8 bases. The CDR3 runs 15 residues. CDR1 is LGHDT and CDR2 is YNNKEL in the germline V gene (reference sequence). The V segment lost 3 bases and the J segment 3 bases; nucleotides outside the gene matches: 4. The CDR3 loop reads CASSHGGRFYNEQFF. The CDR3 nucleotides read TGTGCCAGCAGCCACGGCGGGAGGTTCTACAATGAGCAGTTCTTC.

This sequence joins TRBV29-1 and TRBJ2-3; 8 nucleotides agree with TRBD1. With V trimmed by 4 bases and J by 7 bases, 4 bases remained unmatched. CDR1 and CDR2 from the germline V gene are SQVTM and ANQGSEA. CDR3 length: 12 residues. The CDR3 DNA is TGCAGCGTTGGGCAGGGGGCGAATACGCAGTATTTT. It codes for CSVGQGANTQYF.

The CDR3 protein is CASSQFTRASGAYNEQFF. The CDR3 nucleotides are TGCGCCAGCAGCCAATTTACGAGGGCTAGCGGGGCCTACAATGAGCAGTTCTTC. The chain is built from TRBV4-3 and TRBJ2-1; 9 bases agree with TRBD2. Germline V gives CDR1 LGHNA, CDR2 YSLEER. The CDR3 has 18 residues. J was trimmed by 2 bases and V by 2 bases; bases with no gene match: 10.

The CDR3 nucleotides are TGTGCCAGTAGTAGAGGACAGGGGGCGCACCCCAGCACCGGGGAGCTGTTTTTT. Translated: CASSRGQGAHPSTGELFF. This chain links TRBV19 with TRBJ2-2; 11 bases fit TRBD1. Germline V lookup: CDR1 LNHDA, CDR2 SQIVND (reference sequence). The CDR3 sequence is 18 residues long. V dropped 4 bases and J dropped 4; count of bases not matched to a gene: 11.

This rearrangement joins TRBV6-1 to TRBJ1-5, with D tentatively TRBD1 (5 bases). CDR1 and CDR2 from the germline V gene are MNHNS and SASEGT. This CDR3 has 15 amino acids. Trimming pared 0 bases from V and 10 bases from J, leaving 16 bases between. The CDR3 loop is CASSEAMAGGRPQHF. In DNA form, the CDR3 reads TGTGCCAGCAGTGAAGCAATGGCGGGGGGGAGACCCCAGCATTTT.

This chain joins TRBV18 and TRBJ2-7; 9 bases line up with TRBD1. The CDR3 is 14 residues long. Losses at the gene ends were 3 bases for V and 3 bases for J; bases not matched to a gene: 3. Germline V gene lookup returns CDR1 KGHSH and CDR2 LQKENI. CDR3 amino acids: CASSPMGQGYEQYF. In DNA form, the CDR3 reads TGTGCCAGCTCACCCATGGGACAGGGCTACGAGCAGTACTTC.

This clone has a handful of counts. The chain combines TRBV9 with TRBJ2-2; tentative D call: TRBD1 (5 bases). V was shortened by 7 bases and J by 7 bases, with 14 bases between the two germline ends. In germline, CDR1 is SGDLS, CDR2 YYNGEE. This CDR3 region has 13 residues. CDR3 loop: CASAWGSGGELFF. CDR3 bases: TGTGCCAGCGCTTGGGGCAGTGGCGGGGAGCTGTTTTTT.

The V call is TRBV7-2, the J call TRBJ2-3; 15 bases match TRBD2. V shed 4 bases and J 0 bases; nucleotides not matched to a gene: 5. Germline V gene sequence: CDR1 SGHTA, CDR2 FQGNSA. There are 18 residues in the CDR3. The CDR3 DNA reads as TGTGCCAGCAGCTCGAGGACTAGCGGGGGGGCTAGCACAGATACGCAGTATTTT. Translated, it gives CASSSRTSGGASTDTQYF.

The V gene is TRBV6-2 or TRBV6-3, the J gene TRBJ2-7; D gene unclear. The V end was cut by 0 bases, the J end by 3 bases, with 6 bases between. CDR3 length equals 13 residues. Germline V gene lookup returns CDR1 MNHEY and CDR2 SVGEGT. The CDR3 nucleotides are TGTGCCAGCAGTTACTCCGGAGACTACGAGCAGTACTTC. Protein: CASSYSGDYEQYF.

This clone was seen once. V usage is TRBV5-6 and J usage is TRBJ1-1; a possible D gene is TRBD1 (6 bases). The CDR3 has 13 amino acids. Germline V gene lookup returns CDR1 SGHDT and CDR2 YYEEEE. V lost 6 bases, J lost 1 base, and 10 bases lay in between. The CDR3 sequence is CASTQGSNTEAFF. For the CDR3, the DNA is TGTGCCAGCACCCAGGGGTCGAACACTGAAGCTTTCTTT.

This clone was seen just once. This chain connects TRBV27 to TRBJ2-1; 11 bases agree with TRBD2. Germline assignment: CDR1 MNHEY and CDR2 SMNVEV (reference sequence). Trimming removed 5 bases from V and 15 bases from J; junction bases left unmatched: 6. This CDR3 spans 12 amino acids. The CDR3 is CASSLLAGVPFF. The DNA of the CDR3 is TGTGCCAGCAGTCTACTAGCGGGAGTCCCGTTCTTC.

The rearrangement links TRBV4-3 to TRBJ2-5; a possible D gene is TRBD1 (5 bases). V lost 6 bases to trimming and J lost 2 bases, with 19 bases between them. The CDR3 has 16 amino acids. Germline V lookup: CDR1 LGHNA, CDR2 YSLEER. DNA for the CDR3: TGCGCCAGCAGGGCAAGAAAAACAGGAGAACAAGAGACCCAGTACTTC. Its protein product is CASRARKTGEQETQYF.

The J gene is TRBJ2-5, the V gene TRBV7-9; TRBD2 matches 11 bases. J lost 2 bases, V lost 5 bases, and 4 bases had no gene match. CDR1 is SEHNR, CDR2 FQNEAQ, per germline (reference sequence). This CDR3 contains 15 residues. The CDR3 region is CASSIRLAGQETQYF. The CDR3 coding sequence is TGTGCCAGCAGCATCCGACTAGCGGGACAAGAGACCCAGTACTTC.

The chain carries TRBV7-2 and TRBJ2-2; 8 bases agree with TRBD1. The CDR3 covers 14 residues. The V and J ends lost 7 bases and 1 base, in that order; junction bases with no gene match: 2. Germline-derived CDR1 and CDR2 are SGHTA and FQGNSA. The CDR3 sequence: CASTGTGNTGELFF. The CDR3 DNA is TGTGCCAGCACCGGGACAGGGAACACCGGGGAGCTGTTTTTT.

This clone showed up just once. This chain joins TRBV14 and TRBJ1-1; weak D call: TRBD1 (6 bases). Germline CDR1 reads SGHDN; CDR2 reads FVKESK. Trimming removed 3 bases at V and 1 base at J, with 24 bases between. This CDR3 is built from 19 residues. DNA of the CDR3: TGTGCCAGCAGCCAGGGTGGACACAGGGCGAATATAGGGAACACTGAAGCTTTCTTT. This codes for CASSQGGHRANIGNTEAFF.

The DNA of the CDR3 is TGTGCCAGCAGCCAAGAAAGGGAGGGAGGGAGTCTCAGGGAGCCCCAGCATTTT. It yields the protein CASSQEREGGSLREPQHF. The chain carries TRBV3-1 (or the pseudogene TRBV3-2) and TRBJ1-5, with D possibly being TRBD1 (5 bases). V lost 0 bases to trimming and J lost 8 bases, with 23 bases between them. CDR1 and CDR2 (germline): LGHDT, YNNKEL (reference sequence). The CDR3 totals 18 residues.

V gene TRBV7-9 combines with J gene TRBJ2-7; 8 bases match TRBD1. Unmatched junction bases numbered 7, after V lost 5 bases and J lost 4 bases. The CDR3 spans 14 residues. The germline gives CDR1 SEHNR, CDR2 FQNEAQ (reference sequence). Here the CDR3 reads CASSPQGGMYEQYF. The CDR3 DNA is TGTGCCAGCAGCCCACAGGGGGGCATGTACGAGCAGTACTTC.

The rearrangement links TRBV3-1 (or the pseudogene TRBV3-2) to TRBJ2-7, with no clear D. The CDR3 is 14 amino acids. Germline loops: CDR1 LGHDT, CDR2 YNNKEL (reference sequence). The V end was cut by 0 bases, the J end by 0 bases, with 6 bases between. The CDR3 region has the DNA TGTGCCAGCAGCCAAGAGGGCGTCTCCTACGAGCAGTACTTC. Protein: CASSQEGVSYEQYF.

The chain combines TRBV19 with TRBJ1-1, with 10 positions matching TRBD1. The CDR3 sequence is 15 residues long. V lost 8 bases to trimming and J lost 5 bases; unmatched junction nucleotides: 11. Germline V lookup: CDR1 LNHDA, CDR2 SQIVND (reference sequence). The chain's CDR3 is CASGDRGRSWTEAFF. The CDR3 DNA reads as TGTGCCAGTGGGGACAGGGGAAGATCGTGGACTGAAGCTTTCTTT.

The rearrangement links TRBV3-1 (or the pseudogene TRBV3-2) to TRBJ2-2; D possibly corresponds to TRBD1 (5 bases). The CDR3 is made up of 13 amino acids. Germline lookup yields CDR1 LGHDT and CDR2 YNNKEL (reference sequence). V gave up 6 bases and J gave up 5 bases, with 10 bases separating them. The CDR3 reads CASRPGWTGELFF. CDR3 bases: TGTGCCAGCAGGCCAGGGTGGACCGGGGAGCTGTTTTTT.

This clone was seen a few times. The chain carries TRBV19 and TRBJ1-2; possible D gene TRBD1, 5 bases. The CDR3 consists of 10 residues. The V gene's germline CDR1 is LNHDA and CDR2 SQIVND (reference sequence). Trimming pared 9 bases from V and 7 bases from J, leaving 9 bases between. The CDR3 loop is CASGGSGYTF. In DNA, the CDR3 is TGTGCCAGCGGGGGGTCTGGCTACACCTTC.